This entry is about one T cell receptor beta chain. Trimming shortened V by 4 bases and J by 6 bases, and 9 bases separated the two germline ends. Germline CDR1 reads LGHDT; CDR2 reads YNNKEL (reference sequence). This CDR3 comprises 12 residues. These data come from a study of blood T cell repertoires in COVID-19. Study details: Material from acute and convalescent COVID-19 was sourced from the United States, Italy and Spain. PBMCs, B-cell-depleted T cells, or T cells were the source of the cDNA or gDNA that made up the material.

In the original workflow: How many nucleated cells were present was estimated from reference gene primer amplification. The protocol was immunoSEQ multiplex PCR, while the TCRdb copy is restricted to in-frame clones and leaves out a portion. The V and J calls and clone size come from that table; D and trimming were worked out from the DNA. The table shows 180,000 or so clones, with 70% to 90% occurring only once. Sequencing input: peripheral blood. This clonotype was obtained from an elderly woman with acute or convalescent COVID-19. V and J are TRBV3-1 (or the pseudogene TRBV3-2) and TRBJ1-2; possible D gene TRBD1, 6 bases. CDR3 coding DNA: TGTGCCAGCAGCCGAGACAGGAATGGCTACACCTTC. Amino acids: CASSRDRNGYTF.